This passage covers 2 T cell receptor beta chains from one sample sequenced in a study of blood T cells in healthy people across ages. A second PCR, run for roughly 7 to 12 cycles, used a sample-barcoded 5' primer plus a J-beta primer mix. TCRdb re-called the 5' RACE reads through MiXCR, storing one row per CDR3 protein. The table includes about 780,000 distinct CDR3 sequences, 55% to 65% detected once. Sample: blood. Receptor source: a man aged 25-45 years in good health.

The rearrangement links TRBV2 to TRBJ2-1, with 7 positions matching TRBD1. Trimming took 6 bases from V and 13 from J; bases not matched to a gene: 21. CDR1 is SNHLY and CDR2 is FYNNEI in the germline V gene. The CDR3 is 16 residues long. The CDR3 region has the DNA TGTGCCAGCAGCGCAAACCACCAGGGGGTTCAAGAGACCCAGTTCTTC. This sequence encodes CASSANHQGVQETQFF.

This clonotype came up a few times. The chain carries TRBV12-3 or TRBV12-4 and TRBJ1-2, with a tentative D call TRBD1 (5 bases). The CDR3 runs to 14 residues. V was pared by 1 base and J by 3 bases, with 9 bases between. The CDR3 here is CASSLVPGHYGYTF. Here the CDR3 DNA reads TGTGCCAGCAGTTTAGTTCCAGGGCACTATGGCTACACCTTC.